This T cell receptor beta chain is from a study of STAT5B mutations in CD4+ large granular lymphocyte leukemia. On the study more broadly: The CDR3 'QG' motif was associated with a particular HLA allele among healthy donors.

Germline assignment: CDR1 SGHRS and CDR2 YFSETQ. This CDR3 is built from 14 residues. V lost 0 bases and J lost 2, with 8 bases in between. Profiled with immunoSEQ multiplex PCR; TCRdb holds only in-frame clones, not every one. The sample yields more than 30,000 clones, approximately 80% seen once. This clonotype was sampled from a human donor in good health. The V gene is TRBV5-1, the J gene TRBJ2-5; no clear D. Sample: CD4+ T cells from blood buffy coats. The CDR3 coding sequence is TGCGCCAGCAGCTTGGCAGTCCAGCAAGAGACCCAGTACTTC. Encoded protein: CASSLAVQQETQYF.